This TCR beta chain came from a study of cytomegalovirus exposure and HLA in healthy donors. The PCR ran on 60 Vbeta and 13 Jbeta primers. Sequenced by immunoSEQ multiplex PCR; TCRdb stores in-frame clones only, minus some. The sample yields about 95,000 clones, over 75% seen once. With regard to this clone: Antigen specificity is unknown.

Germline V gives CDR1 MNHEY, CDR2 SVGAGI. CDR3 length equals 13 residues. J gave up 9 bases and V 5 bases, and 7 bases lay outside the gene matches. Notes on the study in general: In a later analysis, several top co-occurrence clusters appeared linked to parvovirus B19, influenza, CMV and Epstein-Barr virus. In a later analysis, V- and J-gene trimming of beta chains associated with a DCLRE1C missense variant, replicated independently.

This TCR came from a young man in good health and CMV-seropositive. This rearrangement joins TRBV6-5 to TRBJ2-4, with 7 bases matching TRBD1. The sample taken for sequencing was PBMCs. The chain's CDR3 is CASSLDRETIQYF. The CDR3 DNA reads TGTGCCAGCAGTCTCGACAGGGAGACCATTCAGTACTTC.